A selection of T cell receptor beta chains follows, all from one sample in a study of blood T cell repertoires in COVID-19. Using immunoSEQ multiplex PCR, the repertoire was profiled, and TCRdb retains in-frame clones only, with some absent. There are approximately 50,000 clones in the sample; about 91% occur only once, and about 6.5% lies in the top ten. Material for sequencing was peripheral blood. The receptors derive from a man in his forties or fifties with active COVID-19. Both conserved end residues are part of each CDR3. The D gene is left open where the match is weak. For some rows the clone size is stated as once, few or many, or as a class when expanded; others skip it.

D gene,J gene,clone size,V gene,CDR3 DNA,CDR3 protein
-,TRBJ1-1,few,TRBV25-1,TGTGCCAGCAGTGAACGTGGCAGGAACACTGAAGCTTTCTTT,CASSERGRNTEAFF
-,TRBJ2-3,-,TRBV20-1,TGCAGTGCTAGTAGGGGGACAGATACGCAGTATTTT,CSASRGTDTQYF
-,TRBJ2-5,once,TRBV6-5,TGTGCCAGCAGTCGAGCCAAATACCAAGAGACCCAGTACTTC,CASSRAKYQETQYF
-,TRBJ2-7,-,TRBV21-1,TGTGCCAGCAGCAAGACGACTAGCGGGTGTTCCTACGAGCAGTACTTC,CASSKTTSGCSYEQYF
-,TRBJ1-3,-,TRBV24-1,TGTGCCACCAGTGATCCGGGCGGGAACACCATATATTTT,CATSDPGGNTIYF
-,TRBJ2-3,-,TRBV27,TGTGCCAGCAGAAAAGGGGGCGGGAGGCCAGATACGCAGTATTTT,CASRKGGGRPDTQYF
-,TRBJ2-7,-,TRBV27,TGTGCCAGTAAAGAAGTGGCAGATCTCTACGAGCAGTACTTC,CASKEVADLYEQYF
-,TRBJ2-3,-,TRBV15,TGTGCCACCAGCAAGGGGGGGGGAGATACGCAGTATTTT,CATSKGGGDTQYF
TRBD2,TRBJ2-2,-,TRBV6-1,TGTGCCAGCAGTGTGCTAGCGGGAGGGACTCCCGGGGAGCTGTTTTTT,CASSVLAGGTPGELFF
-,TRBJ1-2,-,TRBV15,TGTGCCACCAGCAGAGTTACAGGGAGTAACTATGGCTACACCTTC,CATSRVTGSNYGYTF
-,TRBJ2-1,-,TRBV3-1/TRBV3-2,TGTGCCAGCAGCCCAGGGACTCTTTCCTACAATGAGCAGTTCTTC,CASSPGTLSYNEQFF
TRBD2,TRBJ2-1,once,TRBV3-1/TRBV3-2,TGTGCCAGCAGCAAGCGGGAGGGCCCGGGTGAGCAGTTCTTC,CASSKREGPGEQFF
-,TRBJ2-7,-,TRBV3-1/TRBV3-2,TGTGCCAGCAGCCAAGTCCTTAGTACCTACGAGCAGTACTTC,CASSQVLSTYEQYF
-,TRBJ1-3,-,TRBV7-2,TGTGCCAGCAGCTCCGGGGGACTCTCTGGAAACACCATATATTTT,CASSSGGLSGNTIYF
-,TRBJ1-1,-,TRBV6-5,TGTGCCAGCAGTCCCGGGGGTCCGCCGAACACTGAAGCTTTCTTT,CASSPGGPPNTEAFF
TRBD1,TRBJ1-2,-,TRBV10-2,TGCGCCAGCAGGAGGGACAGTAGTGGCTACACCTTC,CASRRDSSGYTF
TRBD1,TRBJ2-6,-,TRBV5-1,TGCGCCAGCAGCTTGTCGACAGGGGGCTCTGGGGCCAACGTCCTGACTTTC,CASSLSTGGSGANVLTF
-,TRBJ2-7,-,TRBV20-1,TGCAGTGCTAGTGACGGTTCCTACTCCTACGAGCAGTACTTC,CSASDGSYSYEQYF
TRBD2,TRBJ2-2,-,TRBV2,TGTGCCAGCAGTGATGCGACTAGCGGGTCCGGGGAGCTGTTTTTT,CASSDATSGSGELFF
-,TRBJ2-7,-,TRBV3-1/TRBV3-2,TGTGCCAGCAGCCCCAGGGGGAGGGAGCAGTACTTC,CASSPRGREQYF
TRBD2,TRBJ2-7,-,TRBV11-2,TGTGCCAGCAGCTTAGTCCGCGGGAGCAATTACGAGCAGTACTTC,CASSLVRGSNYEQYF
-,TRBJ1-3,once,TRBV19,TGTGCCAGGGGGAGGGTGGGAAACACCATATATTTT,CARGRVGNTIYF
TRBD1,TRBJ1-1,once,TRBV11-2,TGTGCCAGCAGCTTAGCGGACAGGGTAACGCAAGCTTTCTTT,CASSLADRVTQAFF
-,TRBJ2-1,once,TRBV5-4,TGTGCCAGCACCGGATCGGGAAATGAGCAGTTCTTC,CASTGSGNEQFF
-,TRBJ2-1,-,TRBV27,TGTGCCAGCAGCCCAGCGAAGAATGAGCAGTTCTTC,CASSPAKNEQFF
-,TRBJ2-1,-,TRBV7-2,TGTGCCAGCAGCTCTAGGGGCAGGGCCCATGAGCAGTTCTTC,CASSSRGRAHEQFF
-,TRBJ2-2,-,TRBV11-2,TGTGCCAGCGCTGAGACAGGCCTGAACACCGGGGAGCTGTTTTTT,CASAETGLNTGELFF
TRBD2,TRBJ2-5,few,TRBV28,TGTGCCAGCAGTTTGGGAGGGTACCAAGAGACCCAGTACTTC,CASSLGGYQETQYF
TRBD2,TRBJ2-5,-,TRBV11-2,TGTGCCAGCAGCTTAGAACTAGCGGGGGGGACCCAGTACTTC,CASSLELAGGTQYF
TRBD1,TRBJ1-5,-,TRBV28,TGTGCCAGCAGAGCAGGGGGCTCGGTTCAGCCCCAGCATTTT,CASRAGGSVQPQHF
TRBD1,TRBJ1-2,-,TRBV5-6,TGTGCCAGCAGCCGACAGGGGCAGAACTATGGCTACACCTTC,CASSRQGQNYGYTF
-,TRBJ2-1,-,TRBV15,TGTGCCACCAGCAGCCCTAGCGCTACCTCCTACAATGAGCAGTTCTTC,CATSSPSATSYNEQFF
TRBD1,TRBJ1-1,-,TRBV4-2,TGTGCCAGCAGCCAGACAGGGCGTGACACTGAAGCTTTCTTT,CASSQTGRDTEAFF
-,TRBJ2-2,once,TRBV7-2,TGTGCCAGCAGCTCCCAATTCGGGGGTATCACCGGGGAGCTGTTTTTT,CASSSQFGGITGELFF
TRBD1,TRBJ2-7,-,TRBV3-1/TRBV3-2,TGTGCCAGCAGCCAAAGGGGGACAGGGGGCTCCTACGAGCAGTACTTC,CASSQRGTGGSYEQYF
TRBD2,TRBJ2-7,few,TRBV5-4,TGTGCCAGCAGCTTTGTTTGGGGTGGAACTAGCGGGAGGGACTCCTACGAGCAGTACTTC,CASSFVWGGTSGRDSYEQYF
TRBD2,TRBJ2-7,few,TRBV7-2,TGTGCCAGCAGCTTGCCTGGGACTAGCGGGGGGAACTACGAGCAGTACTTC,CASSLPGTSGGNYEQYF
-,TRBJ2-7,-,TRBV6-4,TGTGCCAGCAGTGACGTCGGGGGGCGATCCTACGAGCAGTACTTC,CASSDVGGRSYEQYF
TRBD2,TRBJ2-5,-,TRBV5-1,TGCGCCAGCAGCTTGGCTCAGCGGGGTATACAAGAGACCCAGTACTTC,CASSLAQRGIQETQYF
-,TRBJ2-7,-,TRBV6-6,TGTGCCAGTAGCGACTCCTACGAGCAGTACTTC,CASSDSYEQYF
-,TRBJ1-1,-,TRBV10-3,TGTGCCATCAGTGAGTCGTATCCCTTTGAAGCTTTCTTT,CAISESYPFEAFF
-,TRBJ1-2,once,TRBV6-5,TGTGCCAGCCACGGCGGCAGCTATGGCTACACCTTC,CASHGGSYGYTF
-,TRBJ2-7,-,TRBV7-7,TGTGCCAGCAGCTTAAGATTGGGGAGCTCCTACGAACAGTACTTC,CASSLRLGSSYEQYF
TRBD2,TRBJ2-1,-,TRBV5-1,TGCGCCAGCAGGCCTAGCGGGACCTACAATGAGCAGTTCTTC,CASRPSGTYNEQFF
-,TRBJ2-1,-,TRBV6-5,TGTGCCAGCAAAGCCAACCTCGTAAATGAGCAGTTCTTC,CASKANLVNEQFF
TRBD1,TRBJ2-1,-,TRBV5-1,TGCGCCAGCGGGACAGGGCGGTCCTACAATGAGCAGTTCTTC,CASGTGRSYNEQFF
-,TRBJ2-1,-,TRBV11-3,TGTGCCAGCAGCTTAGAGGGAACAGGGACCTACAATGAGCAGTTCTTC,CASSLEGTGTYNEQFF
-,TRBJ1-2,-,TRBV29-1,TGCAGCGTTGAGAGCTCGCGGTATGGCTACACCTTC,CSVESSRYGYTF
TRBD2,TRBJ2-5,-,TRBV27,TGTGCCAGCAGGCGCGGGGGGCTCCAAGAGACCCAGTACTTC,CASRRGGLQETQYF
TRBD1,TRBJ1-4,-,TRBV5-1,TGCGCCAGCAGCTACGACAGGGGTGATGAAAAACTGTTTTTT,CASSYDRGDEKLFF
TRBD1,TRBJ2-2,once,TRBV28,TGTGCCAGCAGTCCCGGGACAGTCACCGGGGAGCTGTTTTTT,CASSPGTVTGELFF